The rows below give T cell receptor beta chains drawn from one sample of a study of early T cells in non-severe SARS-CoV-2 infection. One entry per CDR3 protein results from TCRdb running MiXCR on the 5' RACE reads. The sample carries about 70,000 distinct CDR3 sequences, roughly 4.8% recorded once. Specimen: whole blood, collected at baseline. The source is an adult who was a healthcare worker with PCR-confirmed SARS-CoV-2 infection or an uninfected control (not recorded which). The donor label of this sample is uncertain. CDR3s include the opening cysteine and the closing phenylalanine or tryptophan. The D gene is left open where the match is weak. The listing skips clone size in some rows; elsewhere it reads once, few, many or a size class.

clone size	CDR3 length	V gene	J gene	D gene	CDR3 DNA	CDR3 protein
few	12	TRBV3-1	TRBJ2-1	.	TGTGCCAGCAGCCAAGCGGACCTTGTGCGGTTCTTC	CASSQADLVRFF
.	11	TRBV30	TRBJ1-1	.	TGTGCCTCCGGGGGGGGCTCCGAAGCTTTCTTT	CASGGGSEAFF
many	12	TRBV28	TRBJ2-3	.	TGTGCCAGCAGTCTGCGACAGGTCGGGCAGTATTTT	CASSLRQVGQYF
few	13	TRBV27	TRBJ1-2	.	TGTGCCAGCAGTTTATCTATCAGTCGTGGCTACACCTTC	CASSLSISRGYTF
many	15	TRBV6-5	TRBJ1-1	TRBD1	TGTGCCAGCAGTGATAAGGACAGGGTGGCCACTGAAGCTTTCTTT	CASSDKDRVATEAFF
few	14	TRBV6-1	TRBJ2-1	.	TGTGCCAGCGAGACGCTAGGGGGTTTCAATGAGCAGTTCTTC	CASETLGGFNEQFF
many	14	TRBV6-5	TRBJ1-6	.	TGTGCCAGCGGGGGCGCTAACCTTAATTCACCCCTCCACTTT	CASGGANLNSPLHF
many	15	TRBV20-1	TRBJ2-3	TRBD2	TGCAGTGCTAGACCCGGGACTAGCGGGGATGATACGCAGTATTTT	CSARPGTSGDDTQYF
many	14	TRBV7-2	TRBJ1-5	TRBD1	TGTGCCAGCAGCCTCGCCAGGGGGGATCAGCCCCAGCATTTT	CASSLARGDQPQHF
many	15	TRBV5-6	TRBJ2-1	.	TGTGCCAGCAGCTTTGGGGGAGGATCGTACAATGAGCAGTTCTTC	CASSFGGGSYNEQFF
many	13	TRBV10-3	TRBJ1-1	.	TGTGCCATCACCGCCGGGACGAACACTGAAGCTTTCTTT	CAITAGTNTEAFF
many	15	TRBV19	TRBJ1-5	.	TGTGCCAGTAGTCGAGAGGGGAGAGGAGGACAGCCCCAGCATTTT	CASSREGRGGQPQHF
few	16	TRBV20-1	TRBJ1-1	TRBD1	TGCAGTGCTAGACTCCTTCTGACAGGGAGGAACACTGAAGCTTTCTTT	CSARLLLTGRNTEAFF
.	15	TRBV11-2	TRBJ1-2	.	TGTGCCAGCAGCCAGCCGACAGGTCCCAAAGGGGGCTACACCTTC	CASSQPTGPKGGYTF
many	19	TRBV4-3	TRBJ2-3	TRBD2	TGCGCCAGCAGCCATTCGTGGATTGGTAGCGGGCGTTTCACAGATACGCAGTATTTT	CASSHSWIGSGRFTDTQYF
few	14	TRBV7-8	TRBJ1-5	.	TGTGCCAGCAGCTTAGTTGGCAGGGACCAGCCCCAGCATTTT	CASSLVGRDQPQHF
many	17	TRBV9	TRBJ1-1	.	TGTGCCAGCAGCGTAGGGGTAACAGGGCTCATGAACACTGAAGCTTTCTTT	CASSVGVTGLMNTEAFF
few	17	TRBV6-2/TRBV6-3	TRBJ2-3	TRBD2	TGTGCCATCAGGCCCCTCTCTCAGCGGGGGGGCCGAGGTACGCAGTATTTT	CAIRPLSQRGGRGTQYF
many	19	TRBV29-1	TRBJ2-1	TRBD2	TGCAGCGTTAAGGGACTAGCGGGGCCCCAAGGGGGCTCCTACAATGAGCAGTTCTTC	CSVKGLAGPQGGSYNEQFF
many	14	TRBV6-6	TRBJ1-2	TRBD1	TGTGCCAGCAGTTACGCACAGGGGAACTATGGCTACACCTTC	CASSYAQGNYGYTF
.	14	TRBV25-1	TRBJ2-7	TRBD1	TGTGCCAGCAGTGGGACAGGGGGCCCCTACGAGCAGTACTTC	CASSGTGGPYEQYF
.	13	TRBV2	TRBJ2-7	TRBD1	TGTGCCAGCACCGGGGACAGCTCCTACGAGCAGTACTTC	CASTGDSSYEQYF
.	15	TRBV4-1	TRBJ2-7	TRBD1	TGCGCCAGCAGCTATACAGGGGGTAGGGATGGCGAGCAGTACTTC	CASSYTGGRDGEQYF
few	15	TRBV6-5	TRBJ1-1	.	TGTGCCAGCAGTTACTCGCCGGGAATTAACTCTGAAGCTTTCTTT	CASSYSPGINSEAFF
few	13	TRBV27	TRBJ2-1	.	TGTGCCAGCAGTTTAGCGCAGTACAATGAGCAGTTCTTC	CASSLAQYNEQFF
many	14	TRBV5-6	TRBJ1-6	.	TGTGCCAGCAGCTCACAGGGCTTGGGCTCACCCCTCCACTTT	CASSSQGLGSPLHF
.	18	TRBV28	TRBJ1-3	.	TGTGCCAGCAACCTAGGGGTGGGCAGGGGAAGATCTGGAAACACCATATATTTT	CASNLGVGRGRSGNTIYF
.	13	TRBV3-1	TRBJ2-5	.	TGTGCCAGCACCCGACAGGACCAAGAGACCCAGTACTTC	CASTRQDQETQYF
few	14	TRBV6-2/TRBV6-3	TRBJ2-7	TRBD2	TGTGCCAGCAGCCAGACTAGCGGGCCCTACGAGCAGTACTTC	CASSQTSGPYEQYF
few	13	TRBV18	TRBJ2-1	.	TGTGCCAGCTCACCATCCACTAACAATGAGCAGTTCTTC	CASSPSTNNEQFF
many	13	TRBV29-1	TRBJ2-7	.	TGCAGCGTCGGACAGGGAGGGACCTACGAGCAGTACTTC	CSVGQGGTYEQYF
few	14	TRBV5-1	TRBJ1-2	TRBD1	TGCGCCAGCAGCCCAGGGGGCTCTAACTATGGCTACACCTTC	CASSPGGSNYGYTF
few	14	TRBV3-1	TRBJ2-7	TRBD2	TGTGCCAGCAGCCCTCAAGGGACTAACTACGAGCAGTACTTC	CASSPQGTNYEQYF
.	15	TRBV7-3	TRBJ2-2	TRBD1	TGTGCCAGCAGGAGGACAGGGGGCCACACCGGGGAGCTGTTTTTT	CASRRTGGHTGELFF
many	13	TRBV20-1	TRBJ1-1	.	TGCAGTGTTTGGGGGGAATGGAACACTGAAGCTTTCTTT	CSVWGEWNTEAFF
many	17	TRBV7-2	TRBJ2-1	TRBD2	TGTGCCAGCAGCCCCCGAGCGGGGGGGCCGGAGGGTTATGAGCAGTTCTTC	CASSPRAGGPEGYEQFF
many	12	TRBV20-1	TRBJ1-3	.	TGCAGTCTCCTTGGACCCGGAAACACCATATATTTT	CSLLGPGNTIYF
many	15	TRBV9	TRBJ2-7	.	TGTGCCAGCAGCGTAGCTGGATCGGTTTCCTACGAGCAGTACTTC	CASSVAGSVSYEQYF
.	14	TRBV18	TRBJ2-1	.	TGTGCCAGCTCACCCCCTAGCCGGATCAATGAGCAGTTCTTC	CASSPPSRINEQFF
many	14	TRBV6-5	TRBJ1-3	.	TGTGCCAGCAGTTACGGACAGCTGGGAAACACCATATATTTT	CASSYGQLGNTIYF
.	15	TRBV7-2	TRBJ1-1	.	TGTGCCAGCAGCTTAGAATTGCAGGGCTTGACTGAAGCTTTCTTT	CASSLELQGLTEAFF
many	14	TRBV11-2	TRBJ2-1	.	TGTGCCAGCAGCTTAGAGGTGGGTTCGAATGAGCAGTTCTTC	CASSLEVGSNEQFF
few	13	TRBV10-2	TRBJ2-5	.	TGCGCCAGTCAATCGACTAGCCAAGAGACCCAGTACTTC	CASQSTSQETQYF
.	11	TRBV6-5	TRBJ1-1	.	TGTGCCAGCAGTGCTCCCACTGAAGCTTTCTTT	CASSAPTEAFF
many	17	TRBV6-1	TRBJ1-6	TRBD1	TGTGCCAGCAGTGAAGTGGGGACAGGGAGCTATAATTCACCCCTCCACTTT	CASSEVGTGSYNSPLHF
.	15	TRBV20-1	TRBJ2-5	TRBD2	TGCAGTGCTAGAGCGGCGCGGGGGGTCGGAGAGACCCAGTACTTC	CSARAARGVGETQYF
many	15	TRBV6-5	TRBJ1-2	TRBD1	TGTGCCAGCTCCCCTGGACAGGGCTACGACTATGGCTACACCTTC	CASSPGQGYDYGYTF
few	15	TRBV5-4	TRBJ2-2	.	TGTGCCAGCAGCCTACCTAGGGGGGACACCGGGGAGCTGTTTTTT	CASSLPRGDTGELFF
.	13	TRBV20-1	TRBJ2-5	.	TGCAGTGCCACGTGGGGATATCAAGAGACCCAGTACTTC	CSATWGYQETQYF